These 2 T cell receptor beta chains share one sample of origin, sequenced in a study of neurological immune-mediated disorders. From the 5' RACE reads, TCRdb called clonotypes with MiXCR, one entry per CDR3 protein. Of about 38,000 distinct CDR3 sequences in the sample, 11% are singletons; the top ten hold around 4%. The sequenced sample was CD4+ T cells from blood. These receptors were taken from a woman aged 25 to 39 with HTLV-1-associated myelopathy (HAM/TSP).

This clonotype was seen ten or more times. This chain joins TRBV19 and TRBJ1-1; D perhaps matches TRBD1 (6 bases). V was trimmed by 2 bases and J by 6 bases, leaving 19 bases between them. The V gene's germline CDR1 is LNHDA and CDR2 SQIVND (reference sequence). This CDR3 region has 16 residues. The CDR3 loop is CASSIRITGIAAEAFF. The CDR3 DNA follows: TGTGCCAGTAGTATAAGAATTACAGGGATCGCCGCTGAAGCTTTCTTT.

This clonotype was counted many times. The chain uses TRBV5-1 and TRBJ2-7; 7 bases line up with TRBD1. Per the germline V gene, CDR1 is SGHRS and CDR2 is YFSETQ. Germline trimming cut 4 bases from V and 0 bases from J; bases unmatched to any gene: 7. The CDR3 spans 15 residues. CDR3 region: CASSQPGQTSYEQYF. The CDR3 DNA reads as TGCGCCAGCAGCCAGCCGGGACAGACCTCCTACGAGCAGTACTTC.